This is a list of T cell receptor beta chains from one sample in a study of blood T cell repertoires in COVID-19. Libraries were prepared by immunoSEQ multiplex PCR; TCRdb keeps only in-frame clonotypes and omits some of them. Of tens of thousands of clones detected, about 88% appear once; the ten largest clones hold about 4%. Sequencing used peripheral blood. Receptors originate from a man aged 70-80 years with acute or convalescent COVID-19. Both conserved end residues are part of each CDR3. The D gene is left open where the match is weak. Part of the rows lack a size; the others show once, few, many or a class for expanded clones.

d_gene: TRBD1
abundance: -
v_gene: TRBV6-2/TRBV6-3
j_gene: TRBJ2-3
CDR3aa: CASSRRTGVTDTQYF
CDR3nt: TGTGCCAGCAGTCGGCGGACAGGGGTTACAGATACGCAGTATTTT

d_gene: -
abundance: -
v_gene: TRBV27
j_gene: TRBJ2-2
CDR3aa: CASSLGTLNTGELFF
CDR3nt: TGTGCCAGCAGTTTAGGCACCTTAAACACCGGGGAGCTGTTTTTT

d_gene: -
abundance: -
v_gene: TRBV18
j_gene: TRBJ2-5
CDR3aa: CASSPPGFQETQYF
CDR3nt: TGTGCCAGCTCACCGCCCGGTTTCCAAGAGACCCAGTACTTC

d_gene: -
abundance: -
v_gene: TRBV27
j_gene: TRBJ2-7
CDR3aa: CASSLSQGTYEQYF
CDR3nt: TGTGCCAGCAGTTTGTCACAGGGAACCTACGAGCAGTACTTC

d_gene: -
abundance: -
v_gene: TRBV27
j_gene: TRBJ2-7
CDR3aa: CASRPQGSYEQYF
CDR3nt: TGTGCCAGCCGTCCCCAGGGTTCCTACGAGCAGTACTTC

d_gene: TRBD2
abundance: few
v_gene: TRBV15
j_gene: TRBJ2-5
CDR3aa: CATSRVKGTSGEETQYF
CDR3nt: TGTGCCACCAGCAGAGTAAAGGGGACTAGCGGGGAGGAGACCCAGTACTTC

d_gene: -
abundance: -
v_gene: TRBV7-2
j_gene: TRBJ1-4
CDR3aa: CASSTGTTGEKLFF
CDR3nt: TGTGCCAGCAGCACCGGGACAACAGGGGAAAAACTGTTTTTT

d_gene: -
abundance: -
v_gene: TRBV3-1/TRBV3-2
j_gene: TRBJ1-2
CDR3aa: CASSFRQVNYGYTF
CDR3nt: TGTGCCAGCAGCTTCCGACAGGTGAACTATGGCTACACCTTC

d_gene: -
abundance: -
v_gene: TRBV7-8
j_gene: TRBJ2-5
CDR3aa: CASGFRETQYF
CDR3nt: TGTGCCTCAGGGTTTCGAGAGACCCAGTACTTC

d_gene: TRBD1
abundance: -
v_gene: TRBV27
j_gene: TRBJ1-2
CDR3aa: CASSLSYGTDYGYTF
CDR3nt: TGTGCCAGCAGTTTATCCTACGGGACAGATTATGGCTACACCTTC

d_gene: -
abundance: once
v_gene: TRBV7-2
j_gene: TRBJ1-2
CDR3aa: CASSSLAGMGFYGYTF
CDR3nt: TGTGCCAGCAGCTCCTTGGCAGGGATGGGTTTCTATGGCTACACCTTC

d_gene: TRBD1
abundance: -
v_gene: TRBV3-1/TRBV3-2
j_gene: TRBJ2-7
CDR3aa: CASSLGQGIHEQYF
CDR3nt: TGTGCCAGCAGCCTCGGACAGGGGATTCACGAGCAGTACTTC

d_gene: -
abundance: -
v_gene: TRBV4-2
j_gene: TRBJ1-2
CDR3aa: CASSQGAGPVGYTF
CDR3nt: TGTGCCAGCAGCCAAGGGGCAGGCCCGGTTGGCTACACCTTC

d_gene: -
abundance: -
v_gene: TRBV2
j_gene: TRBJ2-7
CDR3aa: CASSLGYEQYF
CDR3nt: TGTGCCAGCAGTCTCGGGTACGAGCAGTACTTC

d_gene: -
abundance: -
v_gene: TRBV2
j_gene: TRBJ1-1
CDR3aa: CASVGQRTEAFF
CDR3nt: TGTGCCAGCGTGGGACAACGGACTGAAGCTTTCTTT

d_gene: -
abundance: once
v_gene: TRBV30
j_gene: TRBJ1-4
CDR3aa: CAWNGGGEKLFF
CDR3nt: TGTGCCTGGAATGGGGGCGGCGAAAAACTGTTTTTT

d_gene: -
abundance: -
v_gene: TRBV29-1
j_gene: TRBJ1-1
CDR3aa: CSVGDSKRPTEAFF
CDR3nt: TGCAGCGTTGGGGACTCAAAAAGGCCCACTGAAGCTTTCTTT

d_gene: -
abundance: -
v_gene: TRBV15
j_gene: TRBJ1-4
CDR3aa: CATSPEDGVRANEKLFF
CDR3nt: TGTGCCACCAGCCCAGAAGACGGGGTTAGGGCTAATGAAAAACTGTTTTTT

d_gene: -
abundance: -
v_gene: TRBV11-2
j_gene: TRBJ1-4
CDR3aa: CASSLESRTSEKLFF
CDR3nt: TGTGCCAGCAGCTTAGAGAGTAGGACTAGTGAAAAACTGTTTTTT

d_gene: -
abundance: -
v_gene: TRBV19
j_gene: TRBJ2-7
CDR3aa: CASSMGSSYEQYF
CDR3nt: TGTGCCAGTAGTATGGGCAGCTCCTACGAGCAGTACTTC

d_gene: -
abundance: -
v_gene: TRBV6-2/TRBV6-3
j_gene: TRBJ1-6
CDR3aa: CASSYQGGESPLHF
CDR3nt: TGTGCCAGCAGTTACCAGGGAGGGGAATCACCCCTCCACTTT

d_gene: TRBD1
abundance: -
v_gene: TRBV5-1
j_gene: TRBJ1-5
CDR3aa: CASSPRTGINQPQHF
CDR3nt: TGCGCCAGCAGCCCACGGACAGGAATCAATCAGCCCCAGCATTTT

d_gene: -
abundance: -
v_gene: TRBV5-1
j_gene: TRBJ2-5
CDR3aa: CASSLYTGGETQYF
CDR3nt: TGCGCCAGCAGCTTATACACCGGCGGGGAGACCCAGTACTTC

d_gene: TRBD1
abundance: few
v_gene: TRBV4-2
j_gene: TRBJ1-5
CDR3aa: CASSQERGLQPQHF
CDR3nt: TGTGCCAGCAGCCAAGAAAGGGGGCTTCAGCCCCAGCATTTT

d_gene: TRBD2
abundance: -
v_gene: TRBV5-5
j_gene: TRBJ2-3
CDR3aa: CASSLALAGGKYTDTQYF
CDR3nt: TGTGCCAGCAGCTTGGCCCTAGCGGGGGGGAAATACACAGATACGCAGTATTTT

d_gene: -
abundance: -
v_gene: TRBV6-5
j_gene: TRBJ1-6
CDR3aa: CASRRIASGNSPLHF
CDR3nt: TGTGCCAGCAGGAGGATTGCGTCGGGGAATTCACCCCTCCACTTT

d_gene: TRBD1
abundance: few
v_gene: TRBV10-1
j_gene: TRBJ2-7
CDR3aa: CAIVTGDYPSTDKGDF
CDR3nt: TGCGCCATCGTGACAGGGGATTACCCCTCGACCGACAAAGGGGACTTC

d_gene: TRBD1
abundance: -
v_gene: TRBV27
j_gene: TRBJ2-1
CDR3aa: CASSSMDRGSYNEQFF
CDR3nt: TGTGCCAGCAGTTCCATGGACAGGGGATCCTACAATGAGCAGTTCTTC

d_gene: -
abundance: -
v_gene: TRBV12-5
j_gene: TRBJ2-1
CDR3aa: CASAPGQAYNEQFF
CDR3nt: TGTGCTAGTGCCCCGGGACAAGCCTACAATGAGCAGTTCTTC